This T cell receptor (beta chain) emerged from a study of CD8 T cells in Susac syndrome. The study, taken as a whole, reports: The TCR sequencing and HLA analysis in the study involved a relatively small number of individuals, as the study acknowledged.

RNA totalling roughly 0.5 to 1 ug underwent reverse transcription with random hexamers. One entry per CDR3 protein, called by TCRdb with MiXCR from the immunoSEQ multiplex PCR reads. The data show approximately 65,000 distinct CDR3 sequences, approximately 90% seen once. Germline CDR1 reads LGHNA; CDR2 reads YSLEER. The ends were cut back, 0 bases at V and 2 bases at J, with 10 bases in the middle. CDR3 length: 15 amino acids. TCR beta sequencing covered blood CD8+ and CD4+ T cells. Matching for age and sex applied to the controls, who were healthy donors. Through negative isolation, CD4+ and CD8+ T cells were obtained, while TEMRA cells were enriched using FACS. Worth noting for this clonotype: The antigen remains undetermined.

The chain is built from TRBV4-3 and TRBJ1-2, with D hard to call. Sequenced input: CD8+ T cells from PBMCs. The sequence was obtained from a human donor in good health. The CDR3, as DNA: TGCGCCAGCAGCCAAGAGAGGGCCGGGAACTATGGCTACACCTTC. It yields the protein CASSQERAGNYGYTF.